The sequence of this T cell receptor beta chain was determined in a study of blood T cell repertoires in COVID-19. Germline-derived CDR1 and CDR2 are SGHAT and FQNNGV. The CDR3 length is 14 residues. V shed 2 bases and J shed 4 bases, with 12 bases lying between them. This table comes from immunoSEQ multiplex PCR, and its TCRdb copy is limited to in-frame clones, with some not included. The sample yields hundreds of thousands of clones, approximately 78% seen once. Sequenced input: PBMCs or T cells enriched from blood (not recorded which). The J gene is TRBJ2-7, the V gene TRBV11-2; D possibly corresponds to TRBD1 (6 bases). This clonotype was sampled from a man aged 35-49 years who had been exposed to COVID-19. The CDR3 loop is CASSLSEQGYEQYF. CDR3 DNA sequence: TGTGCCAGCAGCTTATCCGAACAGGGTTACGAGCAGTACTTC.